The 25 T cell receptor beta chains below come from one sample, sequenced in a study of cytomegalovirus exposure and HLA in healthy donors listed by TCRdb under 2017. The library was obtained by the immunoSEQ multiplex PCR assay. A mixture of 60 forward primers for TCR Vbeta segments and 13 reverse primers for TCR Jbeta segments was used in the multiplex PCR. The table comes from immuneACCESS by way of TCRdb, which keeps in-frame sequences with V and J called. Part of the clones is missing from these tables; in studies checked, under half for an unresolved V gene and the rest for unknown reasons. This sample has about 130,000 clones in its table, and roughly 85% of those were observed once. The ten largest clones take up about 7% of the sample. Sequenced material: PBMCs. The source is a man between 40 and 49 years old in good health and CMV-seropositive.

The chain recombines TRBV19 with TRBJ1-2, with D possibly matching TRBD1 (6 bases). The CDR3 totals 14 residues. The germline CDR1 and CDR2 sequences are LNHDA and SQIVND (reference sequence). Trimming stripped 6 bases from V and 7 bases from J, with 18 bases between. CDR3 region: CASRTRSGEGGYTF. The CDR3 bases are TGTGCCAGTAGGACGAGGTCAGGGGAGGGTGGCTACACCTTC.

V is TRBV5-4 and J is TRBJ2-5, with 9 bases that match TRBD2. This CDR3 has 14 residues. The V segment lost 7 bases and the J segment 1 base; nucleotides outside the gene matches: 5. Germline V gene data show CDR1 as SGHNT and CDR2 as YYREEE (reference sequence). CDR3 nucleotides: TGTGCCAGCTCTAGCGGGAACCTCCAAGAGACCCAGTACTTC. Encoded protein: CASSSGNLQETQYF.

The CDR3 is CASSLAFSANYGYTF. CDR3 nucleotide sequence: TGTGCCAGCAGCTTGGCCTTCAGCGCCAACTATGGCTACACCTTC. J is TRBJ1-2 and V is TRBV5-4; D call uncertain. V lost 0 bases and J lost 2, with 11 bases in between. CDR3 size: 15 residues. Germline loops: CDR1 SGHNT, CDR2 YYREEE (reference sequence).

CDR3 nucleotide sequence: TGTGCCAGCAGTGAAGTTAGCGGGTCTTCCTACGAGCAGTACTTC. Residues: CASSEVSGSSYEQYF. The chain employs TRBV6-1 and TRBJ2-7; 7 bases match TRBD2. The CDR3 runs to 15 residues. Germline CDR1 MNHNS, CDR2 SASEGT. Trimming cost V 1 base and J 1 base; bases outside gene matches: 4.

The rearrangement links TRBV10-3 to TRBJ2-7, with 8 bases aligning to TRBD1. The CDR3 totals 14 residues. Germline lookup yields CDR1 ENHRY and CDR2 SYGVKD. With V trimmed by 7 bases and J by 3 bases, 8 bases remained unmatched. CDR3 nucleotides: TGTGCCATCACCGCGGACAGGGTTCTCTACGAGCAGTACTTC. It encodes CAITADRVLYEQYF.

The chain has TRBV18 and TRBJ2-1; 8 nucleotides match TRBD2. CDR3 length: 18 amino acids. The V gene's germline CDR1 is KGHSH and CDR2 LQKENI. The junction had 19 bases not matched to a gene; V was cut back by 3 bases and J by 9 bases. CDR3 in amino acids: CASSPIWQGGTSRVEQFF. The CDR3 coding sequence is TGTGCCAGCTCACCGATTTGGCAGGGTGGGACTAGTCGGGTTGAGCAGTTCTTC.

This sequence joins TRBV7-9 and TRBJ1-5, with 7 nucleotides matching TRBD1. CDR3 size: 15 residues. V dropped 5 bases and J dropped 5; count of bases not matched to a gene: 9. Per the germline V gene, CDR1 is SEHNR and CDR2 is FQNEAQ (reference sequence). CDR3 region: CASSPLGTEDQPQHF. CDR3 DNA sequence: TGTGCCAGCAGCCCCCTCGGGACAGAGGATCAGCCCCAGCATTTT.

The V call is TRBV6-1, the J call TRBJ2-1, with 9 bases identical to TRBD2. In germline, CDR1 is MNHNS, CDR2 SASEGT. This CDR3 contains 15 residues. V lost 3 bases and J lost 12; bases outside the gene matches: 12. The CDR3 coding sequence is TGTGCCAGCAGTGACGCGGGACTAGCAGAAGTGGGGCAGTTCTTC. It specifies CASSDAGLAEVGQFF.

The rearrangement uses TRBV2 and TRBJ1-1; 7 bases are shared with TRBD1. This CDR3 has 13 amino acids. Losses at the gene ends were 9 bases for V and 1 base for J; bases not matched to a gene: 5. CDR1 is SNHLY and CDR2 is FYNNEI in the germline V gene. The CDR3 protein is CARLRDRNTEAFF. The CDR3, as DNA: TGTGCCAGGCTCCGGGACAGGAACACTGAAGCTTTCTTT.

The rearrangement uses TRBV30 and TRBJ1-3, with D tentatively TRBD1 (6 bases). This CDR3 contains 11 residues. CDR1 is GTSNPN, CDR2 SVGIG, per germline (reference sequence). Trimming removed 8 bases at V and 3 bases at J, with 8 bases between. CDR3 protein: CAQTGGNTIYF. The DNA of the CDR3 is TGTGCCCAGACAGGTGGAAACACCATATATTTT.

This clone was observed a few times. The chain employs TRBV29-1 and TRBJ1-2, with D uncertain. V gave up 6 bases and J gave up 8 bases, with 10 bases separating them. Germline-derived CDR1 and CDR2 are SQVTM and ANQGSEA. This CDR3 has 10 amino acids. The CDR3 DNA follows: TGCAGCGTACTGAGCGGCGGCTACACCTTC. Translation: CSVLSGGYTF.

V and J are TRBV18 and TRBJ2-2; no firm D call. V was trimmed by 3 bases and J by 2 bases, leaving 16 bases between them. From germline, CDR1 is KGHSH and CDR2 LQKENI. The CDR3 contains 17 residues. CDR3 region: CASSPNSRGVNTGELFF. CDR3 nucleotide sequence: TGTGCCAGCTCACCCAACTCCCGAGGCGTAAACACCGGGGAGCTGTTTTTT.

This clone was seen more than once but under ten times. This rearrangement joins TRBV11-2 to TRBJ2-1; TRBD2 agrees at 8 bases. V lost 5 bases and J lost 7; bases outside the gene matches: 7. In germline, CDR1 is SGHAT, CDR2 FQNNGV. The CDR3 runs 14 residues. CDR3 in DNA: TGTGCCAGCAGCGATGGACTAGCCTGGAATGAGCAGTTCTTC. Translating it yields CASSDGLAWNEQFF.

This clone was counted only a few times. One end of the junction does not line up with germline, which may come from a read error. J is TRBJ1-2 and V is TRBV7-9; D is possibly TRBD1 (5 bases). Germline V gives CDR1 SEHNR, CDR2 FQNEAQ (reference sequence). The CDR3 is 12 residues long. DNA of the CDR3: TGTTCCAGCACCAAAGACAGTTATGGCTACACCTTC. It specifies CSSTKDSYGYTF.

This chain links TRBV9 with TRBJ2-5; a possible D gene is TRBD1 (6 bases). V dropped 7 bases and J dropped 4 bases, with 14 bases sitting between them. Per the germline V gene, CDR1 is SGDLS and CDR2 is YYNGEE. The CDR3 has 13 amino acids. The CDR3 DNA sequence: TGTGCCAGCTCGACGGACAGTCGAGAGACCCAGTACTTC. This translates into CASSTDSRETQYF.

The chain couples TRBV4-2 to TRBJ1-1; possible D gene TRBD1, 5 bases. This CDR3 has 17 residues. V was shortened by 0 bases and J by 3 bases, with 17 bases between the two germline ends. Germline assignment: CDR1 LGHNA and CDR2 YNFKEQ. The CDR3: CASSQERRAGRYTEAFF. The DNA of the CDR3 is TGTGCCAGCAGCCAAGAAAGAAGGGCAGGGAGGTACACTGAAGCTTTCTTT.

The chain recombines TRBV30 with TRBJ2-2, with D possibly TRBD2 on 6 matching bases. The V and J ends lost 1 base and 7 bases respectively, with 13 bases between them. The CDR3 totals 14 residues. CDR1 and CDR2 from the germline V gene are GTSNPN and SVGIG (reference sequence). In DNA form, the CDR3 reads TGTGCCTGGAGTGGCGGGATCGAGGGCGGGGAGCTGTTTTTT. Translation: CAWSGGIEGGELFF. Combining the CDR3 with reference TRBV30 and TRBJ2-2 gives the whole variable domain SQTIHQWPATLVQPVGSPLSLECTVEGTSNPNLYWYRQAAGRGLQLLFYSVGIGQISSEVPQNLSASRPQDRQFILSSKKLLLSDSGFYLCAWSGGIEGGELFFGEGSRLTVL.

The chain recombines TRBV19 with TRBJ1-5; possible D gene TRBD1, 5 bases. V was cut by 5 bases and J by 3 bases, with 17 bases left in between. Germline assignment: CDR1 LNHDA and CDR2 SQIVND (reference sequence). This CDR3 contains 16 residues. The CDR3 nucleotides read TGTGCCAGTAGTCCTGAGCCTCGACAGTACAATCAGCCCCAGCATTTT. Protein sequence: CASSPEPRQYNQPQHF.

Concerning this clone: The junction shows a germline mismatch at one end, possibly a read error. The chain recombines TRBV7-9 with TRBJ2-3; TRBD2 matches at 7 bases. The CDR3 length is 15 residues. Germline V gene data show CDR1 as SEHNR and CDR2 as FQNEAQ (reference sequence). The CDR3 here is CSSSFGTTSTDTQYF. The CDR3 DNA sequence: TGTTCCAGCAGCTTCGGGACTACTAGCACAGATACGCAGTATTTT. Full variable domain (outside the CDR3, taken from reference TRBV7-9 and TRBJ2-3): DTGVSQNPRHKITKRGQNVTFRCDPISEHNRLYWYRQTLGQGPEFLTYFQNEAQLEKSRLLSDRFSAERPKGSFSTLEIQRTEQGDSAMYLCSSSFGTTSTDTQYFGPGTRLTVL.

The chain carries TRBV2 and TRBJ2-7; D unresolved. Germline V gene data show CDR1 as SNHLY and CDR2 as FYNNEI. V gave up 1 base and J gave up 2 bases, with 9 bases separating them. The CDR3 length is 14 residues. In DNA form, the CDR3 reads TGTGCCAGCAGTGAAGTTAACTTAGCCTACGAGCAGTACTTC. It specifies CASSEVNLAYEQYF.

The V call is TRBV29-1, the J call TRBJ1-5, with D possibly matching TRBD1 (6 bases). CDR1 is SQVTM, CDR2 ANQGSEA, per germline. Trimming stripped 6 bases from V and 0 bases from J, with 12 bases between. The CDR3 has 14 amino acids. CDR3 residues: CSVYTGNSNQPQHF. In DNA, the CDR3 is TGCAGCGTCTATACAGGGAATAGCAATCAGCCCCAGCATTTT.

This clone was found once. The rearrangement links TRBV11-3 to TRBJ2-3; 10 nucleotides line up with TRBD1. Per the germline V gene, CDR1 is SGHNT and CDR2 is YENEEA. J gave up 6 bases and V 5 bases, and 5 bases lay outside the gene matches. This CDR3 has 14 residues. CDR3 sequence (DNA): TGTGCCAGCAGCCATCGGACAGGGGGGGATACGCAGTATTTT. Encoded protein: CASSHRTGGDTQYF.

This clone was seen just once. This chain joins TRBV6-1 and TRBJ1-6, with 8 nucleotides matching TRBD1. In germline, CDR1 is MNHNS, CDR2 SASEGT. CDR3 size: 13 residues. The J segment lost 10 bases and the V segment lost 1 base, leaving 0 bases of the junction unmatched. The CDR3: CASSEDRGSPLHF. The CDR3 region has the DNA TGTGCCAGCAGTGAAGACAGGGGGTCACCCCTCCACTTT.

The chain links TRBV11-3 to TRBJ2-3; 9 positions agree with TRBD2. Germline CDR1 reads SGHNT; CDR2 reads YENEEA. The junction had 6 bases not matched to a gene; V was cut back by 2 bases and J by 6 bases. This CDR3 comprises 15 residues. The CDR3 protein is CASSLLAGVADTQYF. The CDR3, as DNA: TGTGCCAGCAGCTTATTAGCGGGAGTCGCCGATACGCAGTATTTT.

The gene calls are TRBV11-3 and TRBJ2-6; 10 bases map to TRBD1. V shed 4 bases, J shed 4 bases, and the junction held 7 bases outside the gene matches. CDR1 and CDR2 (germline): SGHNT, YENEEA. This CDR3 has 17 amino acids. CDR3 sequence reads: CASSSDRGTGGANVLTF. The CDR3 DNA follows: TGTGCCAGCAGCTCGGACAGGGGGACTGGAGGGGCCAACGTCCTGACTTTC.